These 3 T cell receptor beta chains were all obtained from the same sample, sequenced in a study of shared clonotypes between healthy human individuals (dated by TCRdb to the early 2020s). The library was prepared using the immunoSEQ multiplex PCR assay. TCRdb obtained this table from immuneACCESS and retained in-frame rearrangements with V and J assigned. These tables miss some clones; where compared with another copy, unresolved V genes account for less than half of the shortfall, and the remainder is unexplained. For this sample there are millions of clones; roughly 95% appear just once. The top ten hold roughly 1.1% of the sample. CD8 naive samples were CD45RO-negative cells positively selected for CCR7, giving a CD45RA+CCR7+ population that excluded TemRA cells. Sequencing input: naive CD8+ T cells sorted from blood. The meaning of the sample's cell subset or site label: CD45RA+CCR7+. The source of these receptors is a man aged 18 to 30 in good health.

This clone was found once. The rearrangement uses TRBV4-1 and TRBJ2-7, with a weak D call TRBD2 (5 bases). V lost 1 base to trimming and J lost 0 bases, with 13 bases between them. The germline gives CDR1 MGHRA, CDR2 YSYEKL. This CDR3 contains 16 residues. The CDR3 coding sequence is TGCGCCAGCAGCCAAGGTGACGGTGGGAGCTCCTACGAGCAGTACTTC. Residues: CASSQGDGGSSYEQYF.

Note on this clone: Additional DNA sequences in this sample encode the identical CDR3. The V call is TRBV15, the J call TRBJ1-1; no clear D gene. The CDR3 totals 13 residues. Looked up from germline, CDR1 is LNHNV and CDR2 is YYDKDF (reference sequence). Trimming pared 3 bases from V and 3 bases from J, leaving 8 bases between. In nucleotides, the CDR3 is TGTGCCACCAGCAGTGTCATGGACACTGAAGCTTTCTTT. Protein sequence: CATSSVMDTEAFF.

This chain connects TRBV10-3 to TRBJ2-7; 8 nucleotides line up with TRBD1. V was clipped by 3 bases and J by 3 bases; unmatched bases: 4. This CDR3 region has 14 residues. Germline CDR1 and CDR2: ENHRY and SYGVKD. CDR3 region: CAISELGQGYEQYF. In nucleotides, the CDR3 is TGTGCCATCAGTGAATTAGGACAGGGCTACGAGCAGTACTTC.